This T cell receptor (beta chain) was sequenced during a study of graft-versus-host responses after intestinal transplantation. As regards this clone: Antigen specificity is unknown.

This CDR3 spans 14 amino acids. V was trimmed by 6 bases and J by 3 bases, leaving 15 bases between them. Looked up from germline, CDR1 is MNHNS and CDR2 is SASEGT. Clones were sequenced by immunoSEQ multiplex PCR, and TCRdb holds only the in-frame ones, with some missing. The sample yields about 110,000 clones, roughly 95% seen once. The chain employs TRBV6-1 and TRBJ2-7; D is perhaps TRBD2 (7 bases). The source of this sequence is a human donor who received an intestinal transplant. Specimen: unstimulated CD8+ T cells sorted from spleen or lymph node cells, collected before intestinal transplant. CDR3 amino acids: CASREGGGVYEQYF. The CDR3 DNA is TGTGCCAGCAGGGAGGGGGGGGGTGTCTACGAGCAGTACTTC.